This T cell receptor (beta chain) was recovered during a study of tumor-infiltrating lymphocytes in primary liver carcinoma. At the level of the study: The patients, men and women alike, were aged 30 to 69 years. The study obtained roughly 3.65 to 8 million productive TCRbeta reads per sample, similar across tissue types.

This clonotype was detected only a few times. The investigators made TCR beta cDNA from about 500 ng total RNA, using a constant-region primer. Three nested multiplex PCR rounds, a slightly modified ARM-PCR, produced the libraries for TCR beta. TCRdb reanalysed the multiplex PCR reads using MiXCR and keeps one entry per CDR3 protein. Of hundreds of thousands of distinct CDR3 sequences listed, about three fifths are singletons. Unsorted whole blood yielded the blood RNA, and germline DNA was also extracted. The patients carried chronic HBV infection and had received no treatment. Before the operation took place, roughly 4 milliliters of peripheral blood were collected. The TCR originated in a woman aged 25-40 years with primary liver carcinoma and hepatitis B virus infection. Sequencing was carried out using peripheral blood.

In DNA form, the CDR3 reads TGTGCCAGCAGTTACTCGACTCTCCAGGGCCCCCAAGAGACCCAGTACTTC. Residues: CASSYSTLQGPQETQYF. The rearrangement links TRBV6-5 to TRBJ2-5; the D gene is possibly TRBD1 (5 bases). The V gene lost 0 bases and the J gene lost 1 base, with 15 bases spanning the gap. The CDR3 is 17 residues long. Germline V gene lookup returns CDR1 MNHEY and CDR2 SVGAGI.